What follows describes a single TCR beta chain. It has no known antigen specificity. Base qualities were left out, and no much larger clone turns up one base away. The meaning of the sample's time point label: baseline before first vaccination. The vaccinee samples were drawn from two UK trials, COV001 and COV002, one of which was a single-blind randomized controlled phase 2/3 trial testing AZD1222 (ChAdOx1 nCoV-19) in healthy adults. Trial participant PBMC samples were collected at day 0 and day 28 after the second dose for TCRbeta chain sequencing. The CDR3 regions of human TCRbeta chains were subjected to immunosequencing. The original methods were these. TCRs in the repertoires were compared against a reference library of SARS-CoV-2-specific TCRs that had been generated with the MIRA antigen-specificity platform. Breadth meant the fraction of unique TCRs that were SARS-CoV-2-associated, whereas depth meant the fraction of total T cells that were SARS-CoV-2-associated. Each spike-specific TCR was assigned to its reactive spike region and to a CD4 or CD8 class using the MIRA data. Log10-transformed breadth and depth values were compared by one-way ANOVA with Sidak's multiple comparisons tests. TCRdb took this table from immuneACCESS and kept in-frame rearrangements with V and J called. Such tables lack part of the clones; where checked against another copy, unresolved V genes explain under half of the gap, and the rest is unexplained. V, J and clone size were drawn from that table, and D and trimming were deduced from the DNA. The sample contains roughly 150,000 clones, 92% of them found a single time. The top ten constitute more than 1.5% of the sample.

The record originates from a study of T cell responses to AZD1222 COVID-19 vaccine (dated by TCRdb to about 2021). Turning to the overall study: AZD1222 recipients whose second dose came at about 4 weeks and those whose second dose came at about 12 weeks were combined into one group, since spike-specific TCR depth and breadth did not differ between the two schedules. A total of 233 trial participants underwent TCR sequencing, of whom 200 to 220 had received two doses of AZD1222 and approximately 25 had received two doses of the MenACWY control vaccine. Trial participants were enrolled by age into subgroups of 18-55, 56-69 and 70-plus years, and around 150, 29 and 61 TCR-sequenced participants, respectively, were included in these subgroups.

V is shortened by 6 bases, J by 11 bases, and the region joining them spans 12 bases. The germline V gene gives CDR1 as SGHDT and CDR2 as YYEEEE. The CDR3 runs 12 residues from the cysteine to the phenylalanine. Only the CDR3 DNA stays, 36 bases, in frame from base 1. The paper as a whole reports these results and caveats: The 56-69-year group was small, and its depth increase did not reach significance, likely because of low power. After two AZD1222 doses, spike-specific TCR breadth and depth were significantly higher than at day 0 and than in MenACWY recipients. Because no samples from the day 14 peak response were available, repertoires could be characterized only after the peak T cell response. Conclusions about previously exposed vaccinees were limited because only a handful of AZD1222 recipients were SARS-CoV-2 seropositive at baseline. Epitopes outside the regions mutated in the B.1.351 and B.1.1.7 variants were reportedly recognized by nearly half of the unique spike-specific TCRs. Most participants were white British and females outnumbered males, and the authors suggested that clonal diversity may have been underestimated. The whole spike protein was spanned by vaccine-associated CD4 TCRs, and dominant responses were seen in regions 160-218 and 743-854.

The clonotype originates from an adult in good health. This specimen was peripheral blood, taken on day 0 of AZD1222 vaccination. Recombination linked TRBV5-6 to TRBJ1-6, with an unclear D gene assignment. The nucleotide sequence reads as follows: TGTGCCAGCAACCAATGGGGTACACCCCTCCACTTT. It specifies CASNQWGTPLHF.